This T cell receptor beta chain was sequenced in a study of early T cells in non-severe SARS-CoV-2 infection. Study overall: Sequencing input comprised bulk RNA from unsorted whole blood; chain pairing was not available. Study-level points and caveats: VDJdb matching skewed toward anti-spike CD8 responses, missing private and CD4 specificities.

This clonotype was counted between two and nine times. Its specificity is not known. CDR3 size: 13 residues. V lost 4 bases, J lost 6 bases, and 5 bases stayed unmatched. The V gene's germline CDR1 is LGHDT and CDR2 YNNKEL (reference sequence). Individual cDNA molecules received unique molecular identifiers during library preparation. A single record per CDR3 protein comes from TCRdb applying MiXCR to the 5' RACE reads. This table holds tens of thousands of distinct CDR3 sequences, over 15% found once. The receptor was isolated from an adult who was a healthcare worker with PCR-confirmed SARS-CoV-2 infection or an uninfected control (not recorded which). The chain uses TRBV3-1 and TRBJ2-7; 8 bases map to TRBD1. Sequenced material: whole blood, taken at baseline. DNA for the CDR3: TGTGCCAGCAGCCGACAGGGGATCTCCGAGCAGTACTTC. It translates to CASSRQGISEQYF.